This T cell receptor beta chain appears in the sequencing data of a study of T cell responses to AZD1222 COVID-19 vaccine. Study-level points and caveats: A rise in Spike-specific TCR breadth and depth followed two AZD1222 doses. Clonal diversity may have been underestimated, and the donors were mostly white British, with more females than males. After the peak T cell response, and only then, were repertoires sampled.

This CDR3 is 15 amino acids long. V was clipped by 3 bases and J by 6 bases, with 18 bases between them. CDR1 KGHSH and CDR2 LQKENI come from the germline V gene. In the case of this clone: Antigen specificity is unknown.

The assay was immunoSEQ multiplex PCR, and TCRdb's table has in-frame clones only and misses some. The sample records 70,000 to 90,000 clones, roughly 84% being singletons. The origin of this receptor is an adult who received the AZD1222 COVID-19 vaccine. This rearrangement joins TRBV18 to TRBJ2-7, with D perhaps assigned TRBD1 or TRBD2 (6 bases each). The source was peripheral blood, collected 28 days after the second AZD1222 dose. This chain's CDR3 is CASSPGGTGSGEQYF. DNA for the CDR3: TGTGCCAGCTCACCGGGGGGAACAGGGTCCGGCGAGCAGTACTTC.